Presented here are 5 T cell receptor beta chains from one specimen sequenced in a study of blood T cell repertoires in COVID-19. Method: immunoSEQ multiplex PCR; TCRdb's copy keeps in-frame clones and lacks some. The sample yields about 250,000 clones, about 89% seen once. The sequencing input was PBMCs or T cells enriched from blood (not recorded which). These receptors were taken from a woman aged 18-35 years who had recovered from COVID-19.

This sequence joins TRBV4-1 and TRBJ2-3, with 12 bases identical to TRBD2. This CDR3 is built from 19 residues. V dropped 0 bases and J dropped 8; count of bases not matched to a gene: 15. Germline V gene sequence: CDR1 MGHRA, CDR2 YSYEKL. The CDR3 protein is CASSQDISGLAGGKGTQYF. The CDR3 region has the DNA TGCGCCAGCAGCCAAGATATCTCGGGGCTAGCGGGGGGGAAAGGTACGCAGTATTTT.

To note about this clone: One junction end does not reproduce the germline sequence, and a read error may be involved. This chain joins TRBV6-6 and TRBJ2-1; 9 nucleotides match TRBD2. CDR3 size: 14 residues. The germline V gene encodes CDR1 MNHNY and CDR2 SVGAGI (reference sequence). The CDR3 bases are TGTGCCAGCAGTTACTCCCCGGGACTAGCTGGGTTTGTCTTC. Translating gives CASSYSPGLAGFVF.

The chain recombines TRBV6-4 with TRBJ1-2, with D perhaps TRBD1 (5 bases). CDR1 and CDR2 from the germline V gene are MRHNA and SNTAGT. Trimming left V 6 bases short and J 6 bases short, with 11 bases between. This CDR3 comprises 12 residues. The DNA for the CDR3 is TGTGCCAGCAGCCTTTGGGGGGATGGCTACACCTTC. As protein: CASSLWGDGYTF.

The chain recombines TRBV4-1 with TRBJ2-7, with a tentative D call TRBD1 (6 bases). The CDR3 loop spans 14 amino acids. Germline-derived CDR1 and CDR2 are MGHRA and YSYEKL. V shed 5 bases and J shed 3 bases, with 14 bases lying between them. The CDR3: CASSATDRYYEQYF. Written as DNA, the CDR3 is TGCGCCAGCAGCGCTACTGACAGGTACTACGAGCAGTACTTC.

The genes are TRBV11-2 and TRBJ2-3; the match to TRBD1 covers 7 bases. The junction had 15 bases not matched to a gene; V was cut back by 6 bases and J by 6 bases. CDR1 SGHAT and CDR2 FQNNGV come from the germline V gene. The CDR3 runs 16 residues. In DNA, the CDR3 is TGTGCCAGCAGGCGACAGGGTCGGTCTACATCTGATACGCAGTATTTT. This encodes CASRRQGRSTSDTQYF. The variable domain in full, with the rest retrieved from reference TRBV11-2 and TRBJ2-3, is EAGVAQSPRYKIIEKRQSVAFWCNPISGHATLYWYQQILGQGPKLLIQFQNNGVVDDSQLPKDRFSAERLKGVDSTLKIQPAKLEDSAVYLCASRRQGRSTSDTQYFGPGTRLTVL.